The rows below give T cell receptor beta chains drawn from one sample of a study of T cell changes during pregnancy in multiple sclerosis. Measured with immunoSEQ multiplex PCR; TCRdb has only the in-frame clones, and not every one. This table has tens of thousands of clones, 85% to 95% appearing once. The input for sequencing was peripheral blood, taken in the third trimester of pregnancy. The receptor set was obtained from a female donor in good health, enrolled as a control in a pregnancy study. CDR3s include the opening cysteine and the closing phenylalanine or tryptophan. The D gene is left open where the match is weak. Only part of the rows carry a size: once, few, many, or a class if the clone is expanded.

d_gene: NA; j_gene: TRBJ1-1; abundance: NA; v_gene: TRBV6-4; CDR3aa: CASSAGGFRTEAFF; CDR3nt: TGTGCCAGCAGTGCCGGGGGGTTTAGGACTGAAGCTTTCTTT
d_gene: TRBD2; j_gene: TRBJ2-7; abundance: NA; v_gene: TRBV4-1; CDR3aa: CASSLSSGAYEQYF; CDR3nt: TGCGCCAGCAGCCTGTCTAGCGGGGCCTACGAGCAGTACTTC
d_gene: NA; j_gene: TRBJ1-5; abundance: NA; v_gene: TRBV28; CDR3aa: CASSTWTGSGAQHF; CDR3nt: TGTGCCAGCAGTACGTGGACGGGATCAGGGGCCCAGCATTTT
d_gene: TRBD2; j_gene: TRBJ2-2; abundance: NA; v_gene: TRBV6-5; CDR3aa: CASSYSTSGSTGELFF; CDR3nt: TGTGCCAGCAGTTACTCGACTAGCGGGAGCACCGGGGAGCTGTTTTTT
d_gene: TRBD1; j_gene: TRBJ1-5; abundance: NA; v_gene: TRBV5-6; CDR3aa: CASSLFGQGAQQPQHF; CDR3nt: TGTGCCAGCAGCTTATTCGGACAGGGGGCACAGCAGCCCCAGCATTTT
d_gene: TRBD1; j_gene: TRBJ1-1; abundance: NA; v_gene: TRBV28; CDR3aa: CASRTGTGSMNTEAFF; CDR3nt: TGTGCCAGCAGAACAGGGACAGGGTCTATGAACACTGAAGCTTTCTTT
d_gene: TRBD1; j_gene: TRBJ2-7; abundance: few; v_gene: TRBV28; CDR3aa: CASTTTSGQDSYEQYF; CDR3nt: TGTGCCAGCACCACTACCTCGGGACAGGACTCCTACGAGCAGTACTTC
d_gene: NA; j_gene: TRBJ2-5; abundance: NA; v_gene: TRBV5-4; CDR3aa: CASQFRGETQYF; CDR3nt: TGTGCCAGCCAATTTCGGGGGGAGACCCAGTACTTC
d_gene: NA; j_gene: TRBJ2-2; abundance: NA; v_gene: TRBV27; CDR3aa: CASSSVQGRALTFGGELFF; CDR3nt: TGTGCCAGCAGTTCGGTACAGGGTAGGGCTCTCACTTTTGGGGGGGAGCTGTTTTTT
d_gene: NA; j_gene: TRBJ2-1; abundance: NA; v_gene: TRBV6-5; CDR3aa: CASSYSAGLYNEQFF; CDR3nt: TGTGCCAGCAGTTACTCTGCTGGGCTCTACAATGAGCAGTTCTTC
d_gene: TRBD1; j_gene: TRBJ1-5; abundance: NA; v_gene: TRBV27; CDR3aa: CASSSHSGTVSNQPQHF; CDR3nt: TGTGCCAGCAGTTCTCACTCCGGGACAGTGAGCAATCAGCCCCAGCATTTT
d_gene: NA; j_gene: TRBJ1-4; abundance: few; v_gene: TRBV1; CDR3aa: CTSSQEEPTNEKLFF; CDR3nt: TGCACCAGCAGCCAAGAGGAGCCAACTAATGAAAAACTGTTTTTT
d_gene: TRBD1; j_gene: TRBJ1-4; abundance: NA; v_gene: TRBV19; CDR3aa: CASSFSGTGGLNEKLFF; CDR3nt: TGTGCCAGTAGCTTCTCCGGGACAGGGGGCCTTAATGAAAAACTGTTTTTT
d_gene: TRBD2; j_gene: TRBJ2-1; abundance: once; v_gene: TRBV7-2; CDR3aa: CASSLASGRANEQFF; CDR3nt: TGTGCCAGCAGCTTAGCTAGCGGGAGGGCCAATGAGCAGTTCTTC
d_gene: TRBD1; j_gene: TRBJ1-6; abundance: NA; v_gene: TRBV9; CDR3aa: CASTRTGTDLSPLHF; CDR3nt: TGTGCCAGCACCAGAACCGGGACAGACCTTTCACCCCTCCACTTT
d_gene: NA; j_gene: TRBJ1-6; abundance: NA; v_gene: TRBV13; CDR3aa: CASSLGGARNSPLHF; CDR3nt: TGTGCCAGCAGCTTAGGGGGGGCTAGAAATTCACCCCTCCACTTT